The clone carrying this T cell receptor beta chain was seen at least ten times. Antigen unknown. According to the study, TCR beta libraries were built with iRepertoire HTBI primers and CDR3-region Arm-PCR. In the original workflow: Samples revealed approximately 67 TRBV and roughly 15 TRBJ segments. Each CDR3 protein is one row after TCRdb ran MiXCR on the multiplex PCR reads. These V and J calls rely on TCRdb rather than the paper's analysis. The data show approximately 360,000 distinct CDR3 sequences, approximately 12% seen once. The record originates from a study of regulatory T cells in long-lasting Graves disease. General observations from the study: Accuracy might have suffered from few samples.

Time point defined: newly diagnosed GD, antithyroid drugs for less than 3 months. Extracted PBMC RNA gave rise to the TCR library. The length of the CDR3 is 14 residues. Germline V gene lookup returns CDR1 SGHDT and CDR2 YYEEEE. V was shortened by 0 bases and J by 12 bases, with 18 bases between the two germline ends. These data also featured in a second study, about T cells in Graves' hyperthyroidism and ophthalmopathy. Per that study: Also found in blood were most expanded thyroid clonotypes above 0.001.

This specimen was peripheral blood mononuclear cells (PBMCs), taken at new diagnosis, from a patient treated with antithyroid drugs. The source is a woman in her late teens or twenties with Graves disease. The chain recombines TRBV5-6 with TRBJ1-1, with TRBD1 as a possible D gene (6 bases). CDR3 sequence: CASSLEAGAERSFF. The CDR3 region has the DNA TGTGCCAGCAGCTTGGAGGCAGGGGCTGAGAGGTCTTTCTTT.